These T cell receptor beta chains were read from a single sample in a study of blood T cell repertoires in COVID-19. Some clones are missing from TCRdb's copy, which holds only in-frame ones; the method was immunoSEQ multiplex PCR. The data show more than 95,000 clones, around 76% seen once. Sequenced material: peripheral blood. Every receptor here comes from a woman aged 70-85 years with acute or convalescent COVID-19. Both conserved end residues are part of each CDR3. D genes are given only for firm matches. Size tells how often a clone was seen (once, few, many) or the class of an expanded clone, and some rows leave it out.

j_call | d_call | clone_size | v_call | cdr3_nt | cdr3_aa
TRBJ1-6 | - | - | TRBV5-4 | TGTGCCAGCACCGACCGACAACAGCTTTATAATTCACCCCTCCACTTT | CASTDRQQLYNSPLHF
TRBJ2-3 | TRBD2 | - | TRBV7-2 | TGTGCCAGCAGCAAGGGACTAGCGGGGGGGCCCGGTACAGATACGCAGTATTTT | CASSKGLAGGPGTDTQYF
TRBJ1-1 | - | - | TRBV4-2 | TGTGCCAGCAGCCAAGGAGGATCGAACACTGAAGCTTTCTTT | CASSQGGSNTEAFF
TRBJ2-7 | TRBD2 | - | TRBV28 | TGTGCCAGCACCCCGGGCGGGGGGATATACGAGCAGTACTTC | CASTPGGGIYEQYF
TRBJ1-6 | - | - | TRBV28 | TGTGCCAGCATAGACAGTCTCACCAGCTCCTATAATTCACCCCTCCACTTT | CASIDSLTSSYNSPLHF
TRBJ2-6 | TRBD1 | - | TRBV19 | TGTGCCAGTAGTATGTACAGGGGGAGACAATCTGGGGCCAACGTCCTGACTTTC | CASSMYRGRQSGANVLTF
TRBJ2-7 | - | - | TRBV2 | TGTGCCAGCAGTTTCGCCGACAGCTACGAGCAGTACTTC | CASSFADSYEQYF
TRBJ1-2 | - | - | TRBV9 | TGTGCCAGCAGCGTGAGTGGTGGGCTCCCTGGCTACACCTTC | CASSVSGGLPGYTF
TRBJ1-2 | - | - | TRBV13 | TGTGCCAGCAGCTTAGGGGGTAGCGGCTATGGCTACACCTTC | CASSLGGSGYGYTF
TRBJ1-2 | TRBD1 | - | TRBV5-6 | TGTGCCAGCAGCTTGCCAACAGGGGGTGGCTACACCTTC | CASSLPTGGGYTF
TRBJ2-3 | TRBD2 | - | TRBV6-5 | TGTGCCACCGGGACTAGCGGGGGCACAGATACGCAGTATTTT | CATGTSGGTDTQYF
TRBJ1-2 | - | once | TRBV3-1/TRBV3-2 | TGTGCCAGCAGCCAAGAATTTGGGAGCTCTATCGTTGGCTACACCTTC | CASSQEFGSSIVGYTF
TRBJ2-3 | TRBD2 | - | TRBV10-2 | TGCGCCAGCAGTGTTAGGGTACCGGGAGGAGATACGCAGTATTTT | CASSVRVPGGDTQYF
TRBJ2-7 | TRBD1 | - | TRBV5-6 | TGTGCCAGCAGCTTGGCCCCAGGGGGCTACAACTACGAGCAGTACTTC | CASSLAPGGYNYEQYF
TRBJ2-7 | - | - | TRBV5-1 | TGCGCCAGCAGCGATAGTCCCTACGAGCAGTACTTC | CASSDSPYEQYF
TRBJ2-7 | TRBD2 | - | TRBV7-8 | TGTGCCAGCAGCTTAGCGCTCGCGGGGGGATTATACGAGCAGTACTTC | CASSLALAGGLYEQYF
TRBJ1-1 | TRBD1 | - | TRBV30 | TGTGCCTGGAGTACTACGTCGGGGACAGGGGGAAAAGCTTTCTTT | CAWSTTSGTGGKAFF
TRBJ2-1 | TRBD2 | - | TRBV28 | TGTGCCAGCAGTTTAGTAGCGGGGGGGCGGAATGAGCAGTTCTTC | CASSLVAGGRNEQFF
TRBJ2-5 | - | - | TRBV10-3 | TGTGCCATCAGTGAGTTCGGAGGGGAGACCCAGTACTTC | CAISEFGGETQYF
TRBJ2-3 | - | - | TRBV24-1 | TGTGCCACCAGTGATCCCGGGGGAACTAGCACAGATACGCAGTATTTT | CATSDPGGTSTDTQYF
TRBJ1-1 | - | - | TRBV30 | TGTGCCTGGAGTCCCACAGGGATAACTGAAGCTTTCTTT | CAWSPTGITEAFF
TRBJ1-3 | TRBD1 | once | TRBV30 | TGTGCCTGGAGTGTACAGGACAGGGGAAACACCATATATTTT | CAWSVQDRGNTIYF
TRBJ1-4 | - | once | TRBV7-2 | TGTGCCAGCAGCTGGACAGATGAAAAACTGTTTTTT | CASSWTDEKLFF
TRBJ2-1 | - | - | TRBV7-2 | TGTGCCAGCAGCCCCACGAGGGGGAACAATGAGCAGTTCTTC | CASSPTRGNNEQFF
TRBJ2-3 | - | - | TRBV3-1/TRBV3-2 | TGTGCCAGCAGCCAAGGGGTGGGGGGTAGTGTTGATACGCAGTATTTT | CASSQGVGGSVDTQYF
TRBJ2-7 | - | - | TRBV2 | TGTGCCAGACAGGGTCGCGGCTACGAGCAGTACTTC | CARQGRGYEQYF
TRBJ2-1 | TRBD2 | - | TRBV3-1/TRBV3-2 | TGTGCCAGCAGCCAAGCAGGGACTAGCATGAATGAGCAGTTCTTC | CASSQAGTSMNEQFF
TRBJ1-1 | TRBD1 | - | TRBV19 | TGTGCCAGTATAGGGACAGGGGGAGTTGAAGCTTTCTTT | CASIGTGGVEAFF
TRBJ2-1 | TRBD2 | - | TRBV6-5 | TGTGCCAGCAGTCGCAGCGGGGGCCTCAATGAGCAGTTCTTC | CASSRSGGLNEQFF
TRBJ2-7 | - | once | TRBV6-5 | TGTGCCAGCAGACGGACAGTCTACGAGCAGTACTTC | CASRRTVYEQYF
TRBJ2-6 | TRBD1 | - | TRBV27 | TGTGCCAGCAGTTTATTTTTTGCGACAGGGAGCTCTGGGGCCAACGTCCTGACTTTC | CASSLFFATGSSGANVLTF
TRBJ2-3 | - | - | TRBV5-1 | TGCGCCAGCAGACGAGGGGAGGTGACAGATACGCAGTATTTT | CASRRGEVTDTQYF
TRBJ1-3 | - | - | TRBV11-2 | TGTGCCAGCAGCTCCGCGAGGGCTGGAAACACCATATATTTT | CASSSARAGNTIYF
TRBJ1-4 | - | - | TRBV3-1/TRBV3-2 | TGTGCCAGCAGCTTCAGGGAAGGGAATGAAAAACTGTTTTTT | CASSFREGNEKLFF
TRBJ1-2 | - | - | TRBV9 | TGTGCCAGCAGCGTAGATTTGGGTCACAGTATCCAGCTTCCGAGCTATGGCTACACCTTC | CASSVDLGHSIQLPSYGYTF
TRBJ1-1 | TRBD1 | - | TRBV6-4 | TGTGCCACTACCACGGAGGGGGCCAAGAACACTGAAGCTTTCTTT | CATTTEGAKNTEAFF
TRBJ2-7 | TRBD2 | few | TRBV6-5 | TGTGCCAGCAGTTCTGGGGGGGTAGACTCCTACGAGCAGTACTTC | CASSSGGVDSYEQYF
TRBJ2-7 | - | - | TRBV7-9 | TGTGCCAGCAGCTTGGGAGCCGTCTACGAGCAGTACTTC | CASSLGAVYEQYF
TRBJ1-1 | TRBD1 | - | TRBV11-2 | TGTGCCAGCAGCCAAGGACAGGGTACGGCTTTCTTT | CASSQGQGTAFF
TRBJ1-2 | - | - | TRBV27 | TGTGCCAGCAGTTTATCGCCCCTCAGGGATGGCTACACCTTC | CASSLSPLRDGYTF
TRBJ2-1 | TRBD2 | - | TRBV5-6 | TGTGCCAGCAGCTTGGAGTGGGGACTAGCCCTCAATGAGCAGTTCTTC | CASSLEWGLALNEQFF
TRBJ2-2 | - | many | TRBV27 | TGTGCCAGCAGTACCCTAGCCTCCGGGGAGCTGTTTTTT | CASSTLASGELFF
TRBJ1-1 | - | - | TRBV19 | TGTGCCAGTAGTCCGCGGATGGACAGGAACACTGAAGCTTTCTTT | CASSPRMDRNTEAFF
TRBJ2-5 | - | - | TRBV2 | TGTGCCAGCAGTGCGCCTAGGGGACAAGAGACCCAGTACTTC | CASSAPRGQETQYF
TRBJ2-5 | - | - | TRBV27 | TGTGCCAGCAGGAGAGGACAGATTCAAGAGACCCAGTACTTC | CASRRGQIQETQYF
TRBJ1-2 | TRBD1 | once | TRBV27 | TGTGCCAGCAGTCCAAACAGGGGGCTGGGCGGCTACACCTTC | CASSPNRGLGGYTF
TRBJ1-5 | - | - | TRBV6-5 | TGTGCCAGCAGAGGACCGGGAGGAGGCAATCAGCCCCAGCATTTT | CASRGPGGGNQPQHF
TRBJ1-2 | TRBD1 | - | TRBV2 | TGTGCCAGCAACCGCGGACAGGGAGACTATGGCTACACCTTC | CASNRGQGDYGYTF
TRBJ1-1 | - | - | TRBV19 | TGTGCCAGTAGTCAGACCCGGGGCACTGAAGCTTTCTTT | CASSQTRGTEAFF
TRBJ1-4 | - | medium-sized | TRBV15 | TGTGCCACCAGCAGAGAGAGTTATTCCACTAATGAAAAACTGTTTTTT | CATSRESYSTNEKLFF
TRBJ1-5 | - | few | TRBV6-5 | TGTGCCAGCACCCCATCCGGGGGGGGTCAGCCCCAGCATTTT | CASTPSGGGQPQHF
TRBJ1-2 | TRBD1 | - | TRBV30 | TGTGCCTGGTTACGGGACAGGGTTGCTAACTATGGCTACACCTTC | CAWLRDRVANYGYTF
TRBJ2-7 | TRBD2 | - | TRBV14 | TGTGCCAGCAGCCAAGAACTAGCGGGCCCCTACGAGCAGTACTTC | CASSQELAGPYEQYF
TRBJ1-5 | TRBD1 | - | TRBV2 | TGTGCCAGCAAAGACAGGGGAGGCAATCAGCCCCAGCATTTT | CASKDRGGNQPQHF
TRBJ2-1 | TRBD2 | - | TRBV12-5 | TGTGCTAGTGGTTTGGTAACTCTAGCGGGGGATTACAATGAGCAGTTCTTC | CASGLVTLAGDYNEQFF
TRBJ2-2 | - | - | TRBV12-5 | TGTGCTAGTGGTTTAAAAGCGGAAGACACCGGGGAGCTGTTTTTT | CASGLKAEDTGELFF
TRBJ2-7 | TRBD1 | - | TRBV5-1 | TGCGCCAGCAGCGTAGTGGGACAGTACGAGCAGTACTTC | CASSVVGQYEQYF
TRBJ2-7 | - | few | TRBV7-9 | TGTGCCAGCAGCTTAGATGGGGCCAAAGCCTACGAGCAGTACTTC | CASSLDGAKAYEQYF
TRBJ1-2 | TRBD1 | once | TRBV18 | TGTGCCAGCTCACCGGGACAGGAATATGGCTACACCTTC | CASSPGQEYGYTF
TRBJ1-1 | - | - | TRBV7-2 | TGTGCCAGCAGTACCCACAGGGTCGGGGAAGCTTTCTTT | CASSTHRVGEAFF